The T cell receptor (beta chain) under discussion was sequenced for a study of cytotoxic CD8 clonotypes in ibrutinib-treated CLL. Study summary: Enrolment comprised some 10 relapsed/refractory and roughly 15 treatment-naive patients; fewer than 18 were IGHV unmutated.

Note on this clone: The antigen is unknown.

Germline V gene lookup returns CDR1 SGHDT and CDR2 YYEEEE. This CDR3 is built from 12 residues. Trimming shortened V by 2 bases and J by 7 bases, and 9 bases separated the two germline ends. Sequencing used immunoSEQ multiplex PCR; TCRdb keeps in-frame clones, though not all of them. The sample carries about 130,000 clones, 84% recorded once. General study results and limits: Sample timing was unmatched between remission and later-progressing patients; lymph nodes unstudied. The public clonotypes identified were infrequent and showed contraction or stability on treatment.

This clonotype was sampled from a human donor with chronic lymphocytic leukemia. Here the sequenced sample was PBMCs, taken after 24 months of ibrutinib treatment. The chain is built from TRBV5-6 and TRBJ1-1, with D hard to call. The CDR3 nucleotides are TGTGCCAGCAGCTTCTGGTCCCTTGAAGCTTTCTTT. Its translation is CASSFWSLEAFF.